Listed below are T cell receptor beta chains from one sample, sequenced in a study of cytomegalovirus exposure and HLA in healthy donors. Profiled with immunoSEQ multiplex PCR; TCRdb holds only in-frame clones, not every one. The profile shows tens of thousands of clones, around 95% of them singletons. What was sequenced was PBMCs. These receptors originate from a man between 18 and 35 years old in good health and CMV-seropositive. Each CDR3 is given with its conserved first and last residue. The D gene is left open where the match is weak.

v_gene	len	j_gene	d_gene	CDR3aa	CDR3nt
TRBV27	12	TRBJ1-1	TRBD1	CASRTGNTEAFF	TGTGCCAGCAGGACAGGGAATACTGAAGCTTTCTTT
TRBV29-1	14	TRBJ2-1	.	CSVRLFRGPNEQFF	TGCAGCGTTCGTCTGTTTCGGGGTCCCAATGAGCAGTTCTTC
TRBV27	14	TRBJ1-1	.	CASSLSGPDTEAFF	TGTGCCAGCAGTTTATCGGGGCCAGACACTGAAGCTTTCTTT
TRBV10-1	14	TRBJ2-2	TRBD1	CASSWDRATGELFF	TGCGCCAGCAGTTGGGACAGGGCAACCGGGGAGCTGTTTTTT
TRBV9	15	TRBJ2-7	TRBD2	CASSPGLAETYEQYF	TGTGCCAGCAGCCCAGGACTAGCGGAAACCTACGAGCAGTACTTC
TRBV30	14	TRBJ1-5	.	CAWSREGTQWTQHF	TGTGCCTGGAGTCGGGAAGGCACTCAGTGGACCCAGCATTTT
TRBV19	13	TRBJ1-1	.	CASSIGRNTEAFF	TGTGCCAGTAGTATTGGCAGGAACACTGAAGCTTTCTTT
TRBV11-1	18	TRBJ2-5	.	CASSPGRGGVITQETQYF	TGTGCCAGCAGCCCTGGGCGGGGCGGGGTTATTACCCAGGAGACCCAGTACTTC
TRBV10-3	16	TRBJ2-2	TRBD1	CAISIKDRDNTGELFF	TGTGCCATCAGTATAAAGGACAGGGATAACACCGGGGAGCTGTTTTTT
TRBV2	10	TRBJ1-4	.	CASQKEKLFF	TGTGCCAGTCAGAAGGAAAAACTGTTTTTT
TRBV4-2	16	TRBJ2-3	TRBD2	CASSQGLAGSTDTQYF	TGTGCCAGCAGCCAGGGACTAGCGGGTAGCACAGATACGCAGTATTTT